This T cell receptor beta chain was found in a study of blood T cell repertoires in COVID-19 (dated by TCRdb to about 2020). With regard to the full study: The collaborator samples originated in the United States, Italy and Spain and spanned the acute and convalescent phases of COVID-19. The dataset comprised deeply sampled blood TCRbeta repertoires from subjects exposed to, actively infected with, or recovered from COVID-19. Where available, HLA class I and class II types were obtained from metadata supplied by the sample provider rather than from assay-based typing. The material from the prospective study consisted of cDNA or gDNA derived from T cells, B-cell-depleted T cells, or PBMCs. The samples were drawn from two sources: the first 160 participants of the ongoing ImmuneRACE study, and over 950 subjects contributed by 6 global collaborators. Sample metadata almost always included a de-identified subject ID, COVID-19 status, age in years and sex. The repertoires were made available in a free public database intended to serve as a resource for research on the immune response to SARS-CoV-2. The study at large found these results: Clinical and demographic metadata were provided uncurated, with the amount varying by source and participant.

The immunoSEQ Assay, a bias-controlled multiplex PCR, was used to amplify TCRbeta CDR3 regions from genomic DNA. From the authors' description of their analysis: The number of nucleated cells in each sample was estimated by amplification of reference gene primers within the assay. To quantify the absolute abundance of each unique TCRbeta CDR3 rearrangement, sequence reads were collapsed and filtered. For each sample, productive Simpson clonality was calculated as the square root of Simpson's diversity index over productive rearrangements. Sourced from immuneACCESS, this table was stored by TCRdb with only in-frame sequences that have V and J called. A share of the clones is absent; for the studies checked, an unresolved V gene accounts for under half, and the remainder has no known explanation. The D gene and trimming were derived from the DNA, and the V and J assignments and clone size from that table. This sample gives approximately 500,000 clones in total; 70% to 90% of them show up just once. The ten top clones hold approximately 3.2% of the sample.

About this clone itself: What antigen it recognizes has not been identified. Per-base qualities were not stored, and no clone one base away is much larger.

Each collaborating institution followed its own protocols to collect whole blood in K2EDTA tubes. For TCRbeta analysis, collaborator samples were shipped as frozen whole blood, as isolated PBMCs, or as DNA extracted from either sample type. In the germline V gene (reference sequence), CDR1 corresponds to GTSNPN and CDR2 to SVGIG. V is trimmed back by 0 bases and J by 6 bases, and the junction contains 13 bases that no gene match accounts for. The CDR3 numbers 16 residues from cysteine through phenylalanine. Kept here is only the CDR3 DNA, which spans 48 bases and is read in frame from base 1. The rearranged chain carries TRBV30 and TRBJ2-7; TRBD1 lines up with 8 middle nucleotides. This clonotype originated in a human donor in a cohort sampled during active COVID-19. The sequenced sample consisted of peripheral blood. The CDR3 is CAWSVPSPAGGSEQYF. The sequence in DNA is TGTGCCTGGAGTGTACCGTCGCCGGCAGGGGGCAGCGAGCAGTACTTC.